This note documents a single T cell receptor beta chain sequence. Its antigen is still unknown. Trimming removed 4 bases from V and 2 bases from J; junction bases left unmatched: 1. CDR1 is KGHSH, CDR2 LQKENI, per germline. The CDR3 contains 14 residues. This specimen belongs to a study of cytomegalovirus exposure and HLA in healthy donors. Study-wide results and limits: HLA alleles were associated with some 16,000 TCR beta sequences in a later analysis at 0.05 false discovery rate.

The PCR made use of 60 Vbeta and 13 Jbeta primers. The assay was immunoSEQ multiplex PCR, and TCRdb's table has in-frame clones only and misses some. The sample lists approximately 75,000 clones; around 81% were seen once. This receptor was taken from a male donor in good health and CMV-seronegative. Sequencing was done on a sample of PBMCs. This rearrangement joins TRBV18 to TRBJ1-4; 7 nucleotides line up with TRBD1. The CDR3 region is CASSRQGTNEKLFF. CDR3 in DNA: TGTGCCAGCTCACGACAGGGTACTAATGAAAAACTGTTTTTT.